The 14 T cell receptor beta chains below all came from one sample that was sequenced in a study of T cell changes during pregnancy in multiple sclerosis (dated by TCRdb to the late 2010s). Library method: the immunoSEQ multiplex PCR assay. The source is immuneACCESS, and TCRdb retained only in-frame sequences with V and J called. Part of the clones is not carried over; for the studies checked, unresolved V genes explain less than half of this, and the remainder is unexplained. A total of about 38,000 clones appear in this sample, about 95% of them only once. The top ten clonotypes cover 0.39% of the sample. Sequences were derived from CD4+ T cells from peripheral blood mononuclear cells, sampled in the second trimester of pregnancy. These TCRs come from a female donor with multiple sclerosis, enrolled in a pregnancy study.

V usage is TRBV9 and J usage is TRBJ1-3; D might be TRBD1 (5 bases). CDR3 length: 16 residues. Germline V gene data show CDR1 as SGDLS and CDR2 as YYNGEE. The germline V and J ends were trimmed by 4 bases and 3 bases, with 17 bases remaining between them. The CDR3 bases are TGTGCCAGCAGCAGTCAGGGTTTGTCGAGTGGAAACACCATATATTTT. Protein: CASSSQGLSSGNTIYF.

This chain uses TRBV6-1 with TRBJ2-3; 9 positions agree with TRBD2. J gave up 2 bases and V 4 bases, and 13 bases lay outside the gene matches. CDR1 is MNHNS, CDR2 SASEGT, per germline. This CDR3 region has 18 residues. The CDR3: CASSALAGQHQNTDTQYF. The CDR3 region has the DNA TGTGCCAGCAGTGCACTAGCGGGCCAACACCAAAACACAGATACGCAGTATTTT.

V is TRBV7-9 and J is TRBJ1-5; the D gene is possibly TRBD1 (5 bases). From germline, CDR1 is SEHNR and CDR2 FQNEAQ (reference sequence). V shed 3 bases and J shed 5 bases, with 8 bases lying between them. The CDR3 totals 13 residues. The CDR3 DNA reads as TGTGCCAGCAGCTTGTCGGGGGATCAGCCCCAGCATTTT. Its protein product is CASSLSGDQPQHF.

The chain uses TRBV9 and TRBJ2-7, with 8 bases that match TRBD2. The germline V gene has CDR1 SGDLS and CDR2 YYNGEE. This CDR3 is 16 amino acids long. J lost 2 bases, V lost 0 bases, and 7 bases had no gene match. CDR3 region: CASSVGSGVLPYEQYF. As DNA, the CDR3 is TGTGCCAGCAGCGTAGGTAGCGGGGTGCTTCCCTACGAGCAGTACTTC.

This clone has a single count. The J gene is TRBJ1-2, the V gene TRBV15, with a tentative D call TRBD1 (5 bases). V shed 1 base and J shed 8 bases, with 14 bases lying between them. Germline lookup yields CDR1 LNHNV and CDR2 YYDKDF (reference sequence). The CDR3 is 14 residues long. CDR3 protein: CATSRVRGGWGYTF. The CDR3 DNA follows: TGTGCCACCAGCAGAGTGCGGGGCGGGTGGGGCTACACCTTC.

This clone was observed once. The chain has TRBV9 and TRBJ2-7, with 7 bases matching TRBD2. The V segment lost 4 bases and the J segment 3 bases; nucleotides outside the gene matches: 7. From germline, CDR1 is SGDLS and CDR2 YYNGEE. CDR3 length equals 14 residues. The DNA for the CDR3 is TGTGCCAGCAGCCGGGGAGGGGTTAGCTACGAGCAGTACTTC. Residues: CASSRGGVSYEQYF.

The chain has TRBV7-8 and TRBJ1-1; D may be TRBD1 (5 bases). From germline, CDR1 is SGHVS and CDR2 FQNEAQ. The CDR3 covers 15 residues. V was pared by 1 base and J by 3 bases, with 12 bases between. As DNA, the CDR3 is TGTGCCAGCAGCTTAGACCCCGGGGGGGACACTGAAGCTTTCTTT. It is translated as CASSLDPGGDTEAFF.

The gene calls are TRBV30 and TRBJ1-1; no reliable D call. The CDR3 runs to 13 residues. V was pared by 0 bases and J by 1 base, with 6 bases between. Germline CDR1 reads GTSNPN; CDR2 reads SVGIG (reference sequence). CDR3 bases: TGTGCCTGGAGTGTGAGGGCGAACACTGAAGCTTTCTTT. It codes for CAWSVRANTEAFF.

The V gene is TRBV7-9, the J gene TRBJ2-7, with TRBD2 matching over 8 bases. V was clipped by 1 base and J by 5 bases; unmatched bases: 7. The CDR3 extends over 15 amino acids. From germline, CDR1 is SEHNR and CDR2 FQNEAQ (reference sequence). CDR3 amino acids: CASSLVNSGIDEQYF. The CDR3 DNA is TGTGCCAGCAGCTTAGTGAATAGCGGGATTGACGAGCAGTACTTC.

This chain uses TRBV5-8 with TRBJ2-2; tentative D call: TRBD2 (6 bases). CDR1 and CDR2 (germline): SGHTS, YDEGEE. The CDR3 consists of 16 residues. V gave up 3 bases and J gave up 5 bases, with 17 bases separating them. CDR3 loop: CASSSRPGGITGELFF. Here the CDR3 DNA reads TGTGCCAGCAGCTCCCGCCCCGGAGGGATTACCGGGGAGCTGTTTTTT.

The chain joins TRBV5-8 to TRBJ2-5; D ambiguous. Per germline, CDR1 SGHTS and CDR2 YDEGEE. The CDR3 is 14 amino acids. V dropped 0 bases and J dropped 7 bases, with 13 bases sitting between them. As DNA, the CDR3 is TGTGCCAGCAGCTTGGGCGGAAGAGAGGCGACCCAGTACTTC. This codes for CASSLGGREATQYF.

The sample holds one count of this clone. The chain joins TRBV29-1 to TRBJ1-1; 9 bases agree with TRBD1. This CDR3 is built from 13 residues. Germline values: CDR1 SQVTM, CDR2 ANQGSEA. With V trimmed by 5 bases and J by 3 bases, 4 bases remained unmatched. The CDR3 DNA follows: TGCAGCGTTAGGACAGGGGCGTACACTGAAGCTTTCTTT. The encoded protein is CSVRTGAYTEAFF.

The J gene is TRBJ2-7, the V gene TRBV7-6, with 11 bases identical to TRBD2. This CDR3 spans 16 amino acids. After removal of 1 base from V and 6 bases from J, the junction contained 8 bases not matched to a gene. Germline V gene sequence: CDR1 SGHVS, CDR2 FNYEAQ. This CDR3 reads CASSLGRLAGTVEQYF. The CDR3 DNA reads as TGTGCCAGCAGCTTAGGACGACTAGCGGGGACCGTCGAGCAGTACTTC. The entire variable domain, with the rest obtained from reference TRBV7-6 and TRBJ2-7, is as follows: GAGVSQSPRYKVTKRGQDVALRCDPISGHVSLYWYRQALGQGPEFLTYFNYEAQQDKSGLPNDRFSAERPEGSISTLTIQRTEQRDSAMYRCASSLGRLAGTVEQYFGPGTRLTVT.

The CDR3 region is CASSQQAPSYEQYF. The DNA of the CDR3 is TGTGCCAGCAGCCAACAGGCGCCCTCCTACGAGCAGTACTTC. J is TRBJ2-7 and V is TRBV28, with D possibly being TRBD1 (5 bases). V dropped 6 bases and J dropped 0 bases, with 12 bases sitting between them. The CDR3 covers 14 residues. Looked up from germline, CDR1 is MDHEN and CDR2 is SYDVKM.